This T cell receptor beta chain originates from a study of T cell repertoires in cytomegalovirus infection. On this clonotype itself: Its specificity is not known.

TCRdb re-called the reads through MiXCR, storing one row per CDR3 protein. The sample yields approximately 350,000 distinct CDR3 sequences, roughly 34% seen once. Trimming left V 4 bases short and J 0 bases short, with 13 bases between. From germline, CDR1 is MGHDK and CDR2 SYGVNS. The CDR3 loop spans 16 amino acids. This TCR derives from a human donor in good health (CMV status not recorded). Some clones in this sample may be carry-over from other donors' samples. The sequences come from cultured PBMCs, collected from culture after CMV antigen stimulation. V and J are TRBV25-1 and TRBJ1-3; maybe TRBD1 (6 bases). Written as DNA, the CDR3 is TGTGCCAGCAGTGCTCTAGACAGGAGCTCTGGAAACACCATATATTTT. Translation: CASSALDRSSGNTIYF.